This TCR beta chain was recovered during a study of T cells expressing NK-cell markers. From its re-call of the 5' RACE reads, TCRdb lists each CDR3 protein once, without DNA. The sample yields about 460,000 distinct CDR3 sequences, of which the top ten take up 1.4%. This CDR3 is built from 15 residues. Germline lookup yields CDR1 SGHRS and CDR2 YFSETQ. The origin of this receptor is a woman aged 45-65 years in good health. Material: blood T cells: a sorted CD56 or NKG2C T cell subset, CD4+ or CD8+ T cells, or bulk PBMC T cells (not recorded which). The rearrangement links TRBV5-1 to TRBJ2-5; as DNA is missing, the TRBD1 call by TCRdb cannot be tested. The CDR3 region is CASSWLGREGETQYF.